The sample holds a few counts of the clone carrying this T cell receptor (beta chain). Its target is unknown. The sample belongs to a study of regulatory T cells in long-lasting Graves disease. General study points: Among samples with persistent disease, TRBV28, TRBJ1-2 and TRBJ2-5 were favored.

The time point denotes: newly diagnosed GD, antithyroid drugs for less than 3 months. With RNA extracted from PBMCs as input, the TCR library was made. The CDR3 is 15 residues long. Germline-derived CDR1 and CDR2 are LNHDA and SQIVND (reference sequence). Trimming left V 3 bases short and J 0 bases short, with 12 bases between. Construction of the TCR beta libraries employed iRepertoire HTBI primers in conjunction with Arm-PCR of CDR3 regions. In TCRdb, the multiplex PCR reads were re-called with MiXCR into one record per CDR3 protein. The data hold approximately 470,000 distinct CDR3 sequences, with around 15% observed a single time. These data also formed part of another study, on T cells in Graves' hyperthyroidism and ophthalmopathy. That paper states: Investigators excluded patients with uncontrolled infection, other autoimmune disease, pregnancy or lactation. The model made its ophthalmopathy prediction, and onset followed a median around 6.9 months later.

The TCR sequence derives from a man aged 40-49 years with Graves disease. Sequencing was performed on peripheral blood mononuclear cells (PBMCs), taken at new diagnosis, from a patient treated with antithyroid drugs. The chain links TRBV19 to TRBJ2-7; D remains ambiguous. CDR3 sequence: CASSIQVLSSYEQYF. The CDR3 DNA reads TGTGCCAGTAGTATTCAGGTCTTGAGCTCCTACGAGCAGTACTTC.